These T cell receptor beta chains were read from a single sample in a study of identical twins. TCRdb processed the 5' RACE reads anew with MiXCR; each CDR3 protein has one entry. The sample has around 290,000 distinct CDR3 sequences; just under 9.5% are singletons. A further study also used this sample, focusing on yellow fever vaccine responses in identical twins.

The sample comprised CD8+ T cells sorted from blood. These receptors came from a young woman in good health. CDR3s include the opening cysteine and the closing phenylalanine or tryptophan. D genes are given only for firm matches. Size values are once, few and many counts, or a class for expanded clones, and some rows have none.

>TRBJ2-2|.|many|TRBV12-5
CASGLSGELFF
TGTGCTAGTGGTTTATCCGGGGAGCTGTTTTTT
>TRBJ2-1|TRBD2|few|TRBV7-2
CASILAGGHIEQFF
TGTGCCAGCATCCTAGCGGGAGGGCACATTGAGCAGTTCTTC
>TRBJ2-1|TRBD2|many|TRBV28
CASSLLVGGPLFEQFF
TGTGCCAGCAGTTTATTAGTGGGAGGGCCCCTGTTTGAGCAGTTCTTC
>TRBJ2-7|TRBD1|many|TRBV20-1
CSARTGSSYEQYF
TGCAGCGCTCGGACAGGGAGCTCCTACGAGCAGTACTTC
>TRBJ2-5|TRBD2|few|TRBV9
CASSVGTSGKETQYF
TGTGCCAGCAGCGTTGGGACTAGCGGTAAAGAGACCCAGTACTTC
>TRBJ2-3|TRBD2|few|TRBV11-2
CASEGLAGRTDTQYF
TGTGCCAGCGAGGGACTAGCGGGGCGCACAGATACGCAGTATTTT
>TRBJ2-2|.|.|TRBV9
CASSVEYGTGELFF
TGTGCCAGCAGCGTAGAGTACGGCACCGGGGAGCTGTTTTTT
>TRBJ2-7|TRBD1|many|TRBV4-3
CASSQEYDRTGAYYEQYF
TGCGCCAGCAGCCAAGAATACGACAGGACAGGGGCATACTACGAGCAGTACTTC
>TRBJ2-2|.|many|TRBV5-1
CASSLSQGPSNTGELFF
TGCGCCAGCAGCTTGTCCCAGGGCCCCTCGAACACCGGGGAGCTGTTTTTT
>TRBJ2-2|.|many|TRBV5-1
CASSQTRTANTGELFF
TGCGCCAGCAGCCAAACCCGGACAGCCAACACCGGGGAGCTGTTTTTT
>TRBJ1-2|.|few|TRBV27
CASGIGGGSVYGYTF
TGTGCCAGCGGAATTGGGGGAGGGTCGGTCTATGGCTACACCTTC
>TRBJ2-7|.|.|TRBV6-1
CASRLGLTYEQYF
TGTGCCAGCAGATTGGGACTTACCTACGAGCAGTACTTC
>TRBJ2-7|.|.|TRBV5-8
CASRLANTYEQYF
TGTGCCAGCAGGCTGGCGAATACCTACGAGCAGTACTTC
>TRBJ1-1|.|many|TRBV6-1
CASSTRENTEAFF
TGTGCCAGCAGCACCAGGGAAAACACTGAAGCTTTCTTT
>TRBJ1-2|TRBD1|many|TRBV6-5
CASSSSPGQGDYGYTF
TGTGCCAGCAGTTCCTCCCCGGGACAGGGTGATTATGGCTACACCTTC